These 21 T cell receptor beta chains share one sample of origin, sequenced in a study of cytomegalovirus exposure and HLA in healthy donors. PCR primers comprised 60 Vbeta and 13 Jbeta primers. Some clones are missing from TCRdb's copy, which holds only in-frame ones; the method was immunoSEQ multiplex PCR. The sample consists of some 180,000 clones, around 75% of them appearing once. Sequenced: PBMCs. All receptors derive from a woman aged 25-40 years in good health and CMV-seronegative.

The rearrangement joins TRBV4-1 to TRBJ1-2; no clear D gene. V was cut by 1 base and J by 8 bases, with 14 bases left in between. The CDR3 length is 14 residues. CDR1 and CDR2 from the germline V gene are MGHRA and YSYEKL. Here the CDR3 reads CASSQVSTSGGYTF. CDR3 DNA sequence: TGCGCCAGCAGCCAAGTATCAACCTCCGGGGGCTACACCTTC.

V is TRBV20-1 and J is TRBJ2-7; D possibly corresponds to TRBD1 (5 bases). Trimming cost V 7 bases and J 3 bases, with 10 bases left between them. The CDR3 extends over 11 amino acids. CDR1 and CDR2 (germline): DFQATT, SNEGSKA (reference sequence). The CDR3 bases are TGCAGTGTCCGACAGAACTACGAGCAGTACTTC. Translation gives CSVRQNYEQYF.

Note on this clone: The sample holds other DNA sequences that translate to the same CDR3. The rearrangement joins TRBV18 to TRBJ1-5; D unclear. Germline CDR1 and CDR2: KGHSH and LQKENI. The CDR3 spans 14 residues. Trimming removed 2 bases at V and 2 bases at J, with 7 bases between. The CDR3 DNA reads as TGTGCCAGCTCACCAGGGCAGGGCAATCAGCCCCAGCATTTT. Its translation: CASSPGQGNQPQHF.

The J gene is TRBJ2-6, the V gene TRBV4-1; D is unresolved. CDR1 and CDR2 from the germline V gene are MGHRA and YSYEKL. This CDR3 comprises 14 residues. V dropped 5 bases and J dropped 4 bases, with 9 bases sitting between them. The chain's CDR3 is CASSSVSGANVLTF. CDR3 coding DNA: TGCGCCAGCAGCTCTGTGTCCGGGGCCAACGTCCTGACTTTC.

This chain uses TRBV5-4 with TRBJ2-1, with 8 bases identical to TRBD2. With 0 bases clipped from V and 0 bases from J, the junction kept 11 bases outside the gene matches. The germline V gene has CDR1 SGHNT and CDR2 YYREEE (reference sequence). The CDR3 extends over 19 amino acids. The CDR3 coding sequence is TGTGCCAGCAGCTTGGCTTTAGGCGCGGGGGGTGGCTCCTACAATGAGCAGTTCTTC. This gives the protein CASSLALGAGGGSYNEQFF.

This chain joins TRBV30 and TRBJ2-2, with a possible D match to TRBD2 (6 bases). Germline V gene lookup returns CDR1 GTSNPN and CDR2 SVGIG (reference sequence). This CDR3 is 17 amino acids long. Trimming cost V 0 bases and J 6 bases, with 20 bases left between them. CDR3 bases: TGTGCCTGGAGTGTACTCCGGACACTCACGGGGGCCGGGGAGCTGTTTTTT. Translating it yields CAWSVLRTLTGAGELFF.

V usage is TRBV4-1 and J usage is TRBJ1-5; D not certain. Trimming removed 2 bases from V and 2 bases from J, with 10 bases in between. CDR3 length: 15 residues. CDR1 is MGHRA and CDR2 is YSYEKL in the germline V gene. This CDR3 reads CASSQRGLGNQPQHF. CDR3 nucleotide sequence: TGCGCCAGCAGCCAACGAGGGCTCGGCAATCAGCCCCAGCATTTT.

DNA of the CDR3: TGCGCCAGCAGCCAGGGGAGCTCCTACGAGCAGTACTTC. Translated, it gives CASSQGSSYEQYF. The gene calls are TRBV5-1 and TRBJ2-7; D is perhaps TRBD1 (6 bases). The CDR3 is 13 amino acids. V was clipped by 4 bases and J by 0 bases, with 8 bases between them. Germline CDR1 is SGHRS and CDR2 is YFSETQ.

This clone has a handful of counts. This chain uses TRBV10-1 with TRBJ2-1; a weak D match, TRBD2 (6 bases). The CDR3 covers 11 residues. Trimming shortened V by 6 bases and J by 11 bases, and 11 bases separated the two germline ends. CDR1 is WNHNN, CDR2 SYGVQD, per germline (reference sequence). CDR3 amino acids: CASRRGKKQFF. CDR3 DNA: TGCGCCAGCAGGCGCGGGAAAAAGCAGTTCTTC.

The CDR3 protein is CASSGNSGDHNEQFF. The CDR3 DNA reads as TGTGCCAGCAGCGGAAATAGCGGGGACCACAATGAGCAGTTCTTC. V is TRBV9 and J is TRBJ2-1, with 8 bases identical to TRBD2. V lost 3 bases to trimming and J lost 5 bases; unmatched junction nucleotides: 7. This CDR3 spans 15 amino acids. In germline, CDR1 is SGDLS, CDR2 YYNGEE.

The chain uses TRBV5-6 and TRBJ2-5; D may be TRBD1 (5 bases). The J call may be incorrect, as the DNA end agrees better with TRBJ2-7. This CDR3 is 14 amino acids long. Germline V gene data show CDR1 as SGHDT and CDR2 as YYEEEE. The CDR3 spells CASTPLGQSYEQYF. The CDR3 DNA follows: TGTGCCAGCACCCCGTTGGGGCAGTCCTACGAGCAGTACTTC.

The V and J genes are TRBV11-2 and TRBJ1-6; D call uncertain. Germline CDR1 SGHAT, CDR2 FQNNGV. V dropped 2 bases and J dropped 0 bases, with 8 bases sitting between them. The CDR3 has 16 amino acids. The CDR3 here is CASSLLRNSYNSPLHF. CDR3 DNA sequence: TGTGCCAGCAGCTTACTTCGTAACTCCTATAATTCACCCCTCCACTTT.

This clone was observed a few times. The CDR3 nucleotides read TGTGCCAGCAGCCTCTACTCAAAAGGGGGCCACTACGAGCAGTACTTC. Its protein product is CASSLYSKGGHYEQYF. J is TRBJ2-7 and V is TRBV7-6, with TRBD1 matching 7 bases. The CDR3 has 16 residues. Germline assignment: CDR1 SGHVS and CDR2 FNYEAQ. With V trimmed by 5 bases and J by 3 bases, 13 bases remained unmatched.

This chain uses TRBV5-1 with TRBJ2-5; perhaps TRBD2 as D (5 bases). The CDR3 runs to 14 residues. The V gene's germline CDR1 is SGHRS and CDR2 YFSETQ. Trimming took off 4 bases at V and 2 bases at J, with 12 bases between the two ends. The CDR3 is CASSLADPQETQYF. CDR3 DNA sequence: TGCGCCAGCAGCCTAGCCGACCCTCAAGAGACCCAGTACTTC.

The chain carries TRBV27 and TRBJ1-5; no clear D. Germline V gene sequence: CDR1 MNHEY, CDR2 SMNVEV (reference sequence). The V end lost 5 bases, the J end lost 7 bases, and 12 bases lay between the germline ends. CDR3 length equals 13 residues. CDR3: CASSHGSGQPQHF. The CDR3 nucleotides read TGTGCCAGCAGTCACGGAAGCGGGCAGCCCCAGCATTTT.

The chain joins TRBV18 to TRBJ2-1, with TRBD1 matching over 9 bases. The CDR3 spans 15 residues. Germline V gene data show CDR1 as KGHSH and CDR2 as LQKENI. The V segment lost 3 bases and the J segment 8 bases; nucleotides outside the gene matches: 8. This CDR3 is CASSPSGTGKHEQFF. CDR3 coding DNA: TGTGCCAGCTCACCCTCGGGGACAGGGAAGCATGAGCAGTTCTTC.

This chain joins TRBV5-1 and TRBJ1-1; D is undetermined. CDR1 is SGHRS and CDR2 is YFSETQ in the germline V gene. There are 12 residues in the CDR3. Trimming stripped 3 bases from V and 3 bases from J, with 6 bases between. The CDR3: CASSSGDTEAFF. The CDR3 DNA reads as TGCGCCAGCAGCTCCGGGGACACTGAAGCTTTCTTT.

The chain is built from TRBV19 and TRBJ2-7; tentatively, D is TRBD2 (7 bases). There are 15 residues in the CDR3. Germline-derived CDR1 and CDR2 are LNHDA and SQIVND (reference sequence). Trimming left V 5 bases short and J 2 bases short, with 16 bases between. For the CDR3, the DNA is TGTGCCAGTAGTCTGAGGGGGACTACGACCTACGAGCAGTACTTC. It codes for CASSLRGTTTYEQYF.

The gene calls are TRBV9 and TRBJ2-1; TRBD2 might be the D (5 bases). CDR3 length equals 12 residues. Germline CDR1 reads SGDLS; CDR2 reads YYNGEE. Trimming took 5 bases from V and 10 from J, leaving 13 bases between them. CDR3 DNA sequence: TGTGCCAGCAGTAGGACTGGGCGGGAGCAGTTCTTC. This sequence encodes CASSRTGREQFF.

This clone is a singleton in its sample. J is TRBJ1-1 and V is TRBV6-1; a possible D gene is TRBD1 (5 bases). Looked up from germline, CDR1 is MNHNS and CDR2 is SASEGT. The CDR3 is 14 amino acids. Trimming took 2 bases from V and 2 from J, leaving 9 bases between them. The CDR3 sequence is CASSELTENTEAFF. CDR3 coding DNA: TGTGCCAGCAGTGAATTGACAGAAAACACTGAAGCTTTCTTT.

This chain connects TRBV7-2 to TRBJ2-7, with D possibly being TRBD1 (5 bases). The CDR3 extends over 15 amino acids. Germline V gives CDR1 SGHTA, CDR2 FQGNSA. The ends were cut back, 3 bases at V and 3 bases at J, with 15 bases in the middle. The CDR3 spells CASSLDDSRYYEQYF. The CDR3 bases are TGTGCCAGCAGCTTGGACGACAGTCGATACTACGAGCAGTACTTC.